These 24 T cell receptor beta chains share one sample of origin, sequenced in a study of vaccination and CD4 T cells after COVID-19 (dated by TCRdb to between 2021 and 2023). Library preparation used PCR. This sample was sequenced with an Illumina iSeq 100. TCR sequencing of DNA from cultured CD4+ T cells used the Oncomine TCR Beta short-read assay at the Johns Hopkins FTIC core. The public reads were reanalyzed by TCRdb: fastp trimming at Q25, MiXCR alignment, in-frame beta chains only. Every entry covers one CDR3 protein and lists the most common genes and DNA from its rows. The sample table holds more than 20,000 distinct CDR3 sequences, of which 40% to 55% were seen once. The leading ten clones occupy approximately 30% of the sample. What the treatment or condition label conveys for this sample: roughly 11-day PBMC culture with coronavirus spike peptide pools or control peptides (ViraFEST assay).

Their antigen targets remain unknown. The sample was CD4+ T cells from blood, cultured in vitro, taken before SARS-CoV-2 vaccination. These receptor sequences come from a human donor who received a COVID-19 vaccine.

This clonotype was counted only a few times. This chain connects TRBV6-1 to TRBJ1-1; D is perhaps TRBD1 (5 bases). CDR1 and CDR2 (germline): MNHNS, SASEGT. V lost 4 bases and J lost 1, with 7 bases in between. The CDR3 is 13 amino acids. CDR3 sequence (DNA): TGTGCCAGCAGTGGGGGACCGAACACTGAAGCTTTCTTT. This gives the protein CASSGGPNTEAFF.

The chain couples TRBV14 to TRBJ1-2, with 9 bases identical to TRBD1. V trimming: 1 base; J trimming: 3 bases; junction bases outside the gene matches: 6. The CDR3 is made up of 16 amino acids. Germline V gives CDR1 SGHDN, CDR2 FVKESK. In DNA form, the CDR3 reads TGTGCCAGCAGCCAAGGAGGATACAGGGGGCACTATGGCTACACCTTC. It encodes CASSQGGYRGHYGYTF.

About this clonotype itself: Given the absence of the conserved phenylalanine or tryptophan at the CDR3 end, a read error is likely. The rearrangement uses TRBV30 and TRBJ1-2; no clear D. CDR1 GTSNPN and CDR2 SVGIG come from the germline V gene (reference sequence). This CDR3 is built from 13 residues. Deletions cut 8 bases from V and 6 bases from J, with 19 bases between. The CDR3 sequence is CARSTEVRHGYTL. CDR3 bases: TGTGCCCGCTCTACAGAGGTCCGTCATGGCTACACCCTC.

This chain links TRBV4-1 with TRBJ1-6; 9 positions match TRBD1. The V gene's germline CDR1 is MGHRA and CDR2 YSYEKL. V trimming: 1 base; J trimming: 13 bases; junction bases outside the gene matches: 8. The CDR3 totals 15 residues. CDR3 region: CASSQVGQGRPPLHF. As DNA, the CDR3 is TGCGCCAGCAGCCAAGTGGGACAGGGAAGGCCGCCCCTCCACTTT.

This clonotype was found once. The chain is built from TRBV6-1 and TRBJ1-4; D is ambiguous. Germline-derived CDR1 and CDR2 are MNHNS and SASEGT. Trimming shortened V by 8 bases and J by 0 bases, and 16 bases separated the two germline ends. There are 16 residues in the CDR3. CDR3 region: CASSRVGIATNEKLFF. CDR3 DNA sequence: TGTGCCAGCTCACGGGTGGGAATTGCAACTAATGAAAAACTGTTTTTT.

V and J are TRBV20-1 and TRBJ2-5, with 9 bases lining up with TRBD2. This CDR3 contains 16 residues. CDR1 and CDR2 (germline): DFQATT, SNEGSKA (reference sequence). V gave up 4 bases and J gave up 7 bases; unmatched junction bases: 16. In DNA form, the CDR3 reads TGCAGTGCTATCAGGGCGGGGGGGCCCCCCCGGGGGACCCAGTACTTC. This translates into CSAIRAGGPPRGTQYF.

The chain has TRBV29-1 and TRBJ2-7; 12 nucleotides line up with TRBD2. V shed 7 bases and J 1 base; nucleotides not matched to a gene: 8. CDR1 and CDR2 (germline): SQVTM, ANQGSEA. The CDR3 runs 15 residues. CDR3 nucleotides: TGCAGCGGACGGAGGACTAGCGGGACTTCCTACGAGCAGTACTTC. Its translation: CSGRRTSGTSYEQYF.

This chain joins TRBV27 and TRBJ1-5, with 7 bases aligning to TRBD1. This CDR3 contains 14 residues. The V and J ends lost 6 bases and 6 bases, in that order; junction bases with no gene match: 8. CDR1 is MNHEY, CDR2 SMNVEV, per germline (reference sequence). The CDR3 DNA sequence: TGTGCCAGCAGCCGACAGGGAGGGTTTCAGCCCCAGCATTTT. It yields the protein CASSRQGGFQPQHF.

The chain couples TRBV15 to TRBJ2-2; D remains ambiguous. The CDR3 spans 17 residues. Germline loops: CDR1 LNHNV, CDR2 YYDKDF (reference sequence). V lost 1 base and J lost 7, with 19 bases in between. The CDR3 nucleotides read TGTGCCACCAGCAGAGGCCCCGTTGGTGGGCAGGTCGGGGAGCTGTTTTTT. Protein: CATSRGPVGGQVGELFF.

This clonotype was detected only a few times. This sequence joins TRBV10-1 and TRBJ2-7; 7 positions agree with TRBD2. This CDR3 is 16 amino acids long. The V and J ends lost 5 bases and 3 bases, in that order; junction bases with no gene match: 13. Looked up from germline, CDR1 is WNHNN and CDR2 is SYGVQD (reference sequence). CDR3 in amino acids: CASSSGPSGVIYEQYF. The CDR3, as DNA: TGCGCCAGCAGTTCGGGGCCCAGCGGGGTTATCTACGAGCAGTACTTC.

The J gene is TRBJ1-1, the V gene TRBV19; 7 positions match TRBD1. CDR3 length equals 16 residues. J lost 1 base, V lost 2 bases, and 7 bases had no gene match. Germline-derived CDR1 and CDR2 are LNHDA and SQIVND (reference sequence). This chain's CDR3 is CASSIHWDSRNTEAFF. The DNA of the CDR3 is TGTGCCAGTAGTATACATTGGGACAGTCGGAACACTGAAGCTTTCTTT.

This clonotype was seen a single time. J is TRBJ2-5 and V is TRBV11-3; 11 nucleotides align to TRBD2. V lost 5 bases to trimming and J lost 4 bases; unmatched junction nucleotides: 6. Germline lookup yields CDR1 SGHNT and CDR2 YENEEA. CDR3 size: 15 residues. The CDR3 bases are TGTGCCAGCAGCCCAACCGGGACTAGCGGAGAGACCCAGTACTTC. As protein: CASSPTGTSGETQYF.

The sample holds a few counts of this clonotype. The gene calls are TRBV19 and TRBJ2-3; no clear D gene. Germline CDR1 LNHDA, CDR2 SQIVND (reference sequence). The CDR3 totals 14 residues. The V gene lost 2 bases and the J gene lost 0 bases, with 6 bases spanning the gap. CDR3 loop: CASSIQLSTDTQYF. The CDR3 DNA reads TGTGCCAGTAGTATACAGCTGAGCACAGATACGCAGTATTTT.

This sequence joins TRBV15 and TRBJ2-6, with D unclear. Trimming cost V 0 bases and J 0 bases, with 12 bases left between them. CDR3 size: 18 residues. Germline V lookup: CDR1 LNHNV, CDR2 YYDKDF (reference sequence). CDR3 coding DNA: TGTGCCACCAGCAGAGATCTTAGGCTTACCTCTGGGGCCAACGTCCTGACTTTC. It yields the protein CATSRDLRLTSGANVLTF.

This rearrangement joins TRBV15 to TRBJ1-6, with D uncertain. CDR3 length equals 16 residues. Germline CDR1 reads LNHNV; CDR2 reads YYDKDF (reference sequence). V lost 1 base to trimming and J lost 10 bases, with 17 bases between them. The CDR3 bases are TGTGCCACCAGCAGAGCTGAGGTCTCGGGTGGCTCACCCCTCCACTTT. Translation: CATSRAEVSGGSPLHF.

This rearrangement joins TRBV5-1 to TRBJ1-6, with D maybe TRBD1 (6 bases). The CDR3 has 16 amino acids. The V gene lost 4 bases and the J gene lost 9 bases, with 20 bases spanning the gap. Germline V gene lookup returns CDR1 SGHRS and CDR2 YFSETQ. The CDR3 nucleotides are TGCGCCAGCAGCCCCGCGTGGTCAGGGGTCGGTTCACCCCTCCACTTT. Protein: CASSPAWSGVGSPLHF. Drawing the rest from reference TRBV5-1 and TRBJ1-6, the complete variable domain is KAGVTQTPRYLIKTRGQQVTLSCSPISGHRSVSWYQQTPGQGLQFLFEYFSETQRNKGNFPGRFSGRQFSNSRSEMNVSTLELGDSALYLCASSPAWSGVGSPLHFGNGTRLTVT.

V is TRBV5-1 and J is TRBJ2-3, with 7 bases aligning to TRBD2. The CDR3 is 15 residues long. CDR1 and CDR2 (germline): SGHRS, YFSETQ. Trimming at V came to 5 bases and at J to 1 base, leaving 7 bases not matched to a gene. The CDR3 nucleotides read TGCGCCAGCAGACTGGATGGGGGGGGCACAGATACGCAGTATTTT. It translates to CASRLDGGGTDTQYF.

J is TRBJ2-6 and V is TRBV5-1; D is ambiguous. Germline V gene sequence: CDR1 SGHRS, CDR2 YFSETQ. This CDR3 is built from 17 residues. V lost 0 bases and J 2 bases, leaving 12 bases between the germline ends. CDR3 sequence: CASSLGDSVAGANVLTF. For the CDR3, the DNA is TGCGCCAGCAGCTTGGGAGACTCCGTAGCTGGGGCCAACGTCCTGACTTTC. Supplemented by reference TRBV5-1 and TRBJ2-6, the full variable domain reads KAGVTQTPRYLIKTRGQQVTLSCSPISGHRSVSWYQQTPGQGLQFLFEYFSETQRNKGNFPGRFSGRQFSNSRSEMNVSTLELGDSALYLCASSLGDSVAGANVLTFGAGSRLTVL.

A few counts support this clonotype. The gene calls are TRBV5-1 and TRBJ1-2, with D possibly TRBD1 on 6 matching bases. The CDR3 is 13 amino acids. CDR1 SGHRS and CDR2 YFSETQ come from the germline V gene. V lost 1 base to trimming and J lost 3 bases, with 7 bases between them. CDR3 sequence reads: CASSLKGDYGYTF. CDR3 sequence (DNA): TGCGCCAGCAGCTTGAAGGGGGACTATGGCTACACCTTC.

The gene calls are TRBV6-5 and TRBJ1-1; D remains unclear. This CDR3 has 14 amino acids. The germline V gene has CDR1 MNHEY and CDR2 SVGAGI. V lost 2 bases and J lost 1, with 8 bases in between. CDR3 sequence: CASSYVPGNTEAFF. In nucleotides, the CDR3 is TGTGCCAGCAGTTACGTACCGGGGAACACTGAAGCTTTCTTT.

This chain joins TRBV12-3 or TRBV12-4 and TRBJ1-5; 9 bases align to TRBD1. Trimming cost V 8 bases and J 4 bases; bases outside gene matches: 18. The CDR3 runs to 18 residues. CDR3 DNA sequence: TGTGCCAGCTCTGATGACCTACCGGGACAGGGAGAGAATCAGCCCCAGCATTTT. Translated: CASSDDLPGQGENQPQHF.

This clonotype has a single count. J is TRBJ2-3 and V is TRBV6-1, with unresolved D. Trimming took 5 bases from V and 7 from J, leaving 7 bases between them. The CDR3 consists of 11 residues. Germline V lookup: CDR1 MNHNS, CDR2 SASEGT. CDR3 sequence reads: CASSSANTQYF. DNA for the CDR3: TGTGCCAGCAGTAGCGCGAATACGCAGTATTTT.

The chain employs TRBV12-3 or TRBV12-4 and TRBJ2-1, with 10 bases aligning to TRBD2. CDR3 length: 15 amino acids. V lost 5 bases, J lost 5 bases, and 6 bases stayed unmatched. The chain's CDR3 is CASSELAGLDNEQFF. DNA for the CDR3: TGTGCCAGCAGTGAACTAGCGGGGCTTGACAATGAGCAGTTCTTC.

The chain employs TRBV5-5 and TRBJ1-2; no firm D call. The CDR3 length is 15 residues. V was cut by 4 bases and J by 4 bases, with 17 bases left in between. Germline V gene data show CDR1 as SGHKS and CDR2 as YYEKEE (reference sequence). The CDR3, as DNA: TGTGCCAGCAGCCGCCGCGGACGGTCCTCCTATGGCTACACCTTC. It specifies CASSRRGRSSYGYTF. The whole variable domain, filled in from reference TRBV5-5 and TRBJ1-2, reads DAGVTQSPTHLIKTRGQQVTLRCSPISGHKSVSWYQQVLGQGPQFIFQYYEKEERGRGNFPDRFSARQFPNYSSELNVNALLLGDSALYLCASSRRGRSSYGYTFGSGTRLTVV.